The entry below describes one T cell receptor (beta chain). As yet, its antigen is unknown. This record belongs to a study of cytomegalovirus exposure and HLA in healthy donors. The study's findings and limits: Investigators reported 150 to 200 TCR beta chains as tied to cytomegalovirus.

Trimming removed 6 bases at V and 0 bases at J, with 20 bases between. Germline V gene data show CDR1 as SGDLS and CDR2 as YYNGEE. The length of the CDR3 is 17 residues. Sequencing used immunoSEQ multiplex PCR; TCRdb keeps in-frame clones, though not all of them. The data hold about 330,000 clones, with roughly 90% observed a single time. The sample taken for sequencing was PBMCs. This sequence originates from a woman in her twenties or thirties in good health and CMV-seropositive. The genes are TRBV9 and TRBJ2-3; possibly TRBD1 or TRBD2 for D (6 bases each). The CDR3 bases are TGTGCCAGCAATGGGCCCCTAGGGGGGACTAGCACAGATACGCAGTATTTT. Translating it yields CASNGPLGGTSTDTQYF.